This is a list of T cell receptor beta chains from one sample in a study of T cells in lung cancer brain metastases. TCRdb's table, derived via immunoSEQ multiplex PCR, lists solely in-frame clones and lacks some. The sample yields about 7,000 clones, about nine tenths seen once. Sequenced sample: tumor tissue from the primary lung tumor. These receptor sequences come from a man between 50 and 59 years old with non-small cell lung cancer. Both conserved end residues are part of each CDR3. D genes are given only for firm matches. Size values are once, few and many counts, or a class for expanded clones, and some rows have none.

J gene: TRBJ2-1
D gene: -
V gene: TRBV5-1
clone size: -
CDR3 DNA: TGCGCCAGCAGCTTGTTCCGGGGATCCTTAATCAATGAGCAGTTCTTC
CDR3 protein: CASSLFRGSLINEQFF

J gene: TRBJ1-6
D gene: -
V gene: TRBV4-3
clone size: -
CDR3 DNA: TGCGCCAGCAGCCAAGAACGGGGCCGTGGTTCACCCCTCCACTTT
CDR3 protein: CASSQERGRGSPLHF

J gene: TRBJ1-1
D gene: -
V gene: TRBV25-1
clone size: once
CDR3 DNA: TGTGCCAGCAGTGAATTACCCAGGGGCGCTGAAGCTTTCTTT
CDR3 protein: CASSELPRGAEAFF

J gene: TRBJ1-6
D gene: TRBD1
V gene: TRBV5-6
clone size: -
CDR3 DNA: TGTGCCAGCAGCTCCCGGGGACAGGGGGGACCCCTCCACTTT
CDR3 protein: CASSSRGQGGPLHF

J gene: TRBJ1-2
D gene: -
V gene: TRBV5-4
clone size: -
CDR3 DNA: TGTGCCAGCAGCTTGCTTGTGGATAACTATGGCTACACCTTC
CDR3 protein: CASSLLVDNYGYTF

J gene: TRBJ2-3
D gene: -
V gene: TRBV7-9
clone size: -
CDR3 DNA: TGTGCCAGCAGCTTAGTAGGTTTCCCAGATACGCAGTATTTT
CDR3 protein: CASSLVGFPDTQYF

J gene: TRBJ2-3
D gene: -
V gene: TRBV19
clone size: -
CDR3 DNA: TGTGCCAGTAGTCTGCGGGGCAGCACAGATACGCAGTATTTT
CDR3 protein: CASSLRGSTDTQYF

J gene: TRBJ1-6
D gene: -
V gene: TRBV6-5
clone size: -
CDR3 DNA: TGTGCCAGCAGTTACGCTTTTAGGGCAGCAAATTCACCCCTCCACTTT
CDR3 protein: CASSYAFRAANSPLHF

J gene: TRBJ2-5
D gene: -
V gene: TRBV5-1
clone size: -
CDR3 DNA: TGCGCCAGCAGCTTCACGGGCGGAGAGACCCAGTACTTC
CDR3 protein: CASSFTGGETQYF

J gene: TRBJ2-7
D gene: -
V gene: TRBV6-5
clone size: -
CDR3 DNA: TGTGCCAGCAGGGACAGTCTCTACTACGAGCAGTACTTC
CDR3 protein: CASRDSLYYEQYF

J gene: TRBJ2-3
D gene: -
V gene: TRBV6-6
clone size: large
CDR3 DNA: TGTGCCAGCAGCCCCATGGTCGGGGGAGATACGCAGTATTTT
CDR3 protein: CASSPMVGGDTQYF

J gene: TRBJ2-3
D gene: TRBD2
V gene: TRBV10-3
clone size: -
CDR3 DNA: TGTGCCATCAGTGTGGGGGGGACCACAGATACGCAGTATTTT
CDR3 protein: CAISVGGTTDTQYF

J gene: TRBJ2-3
D gene: TRBD2
V gene: TRBV6-4
clone size: -
CDR3 DNA: TGTGCCAGCAGTGACTCTAGCGGGGGGGCCGATACGCAGTATTTT
CDR3 protein: CASSDSSGGADTQYF

J gene: TRBJ1-4
D gene: TRBD1
V gene: TRBV6-1
clone size: -
CDR3 DNA: TGTGCCAGCAGTGCCACGACAGGGTGGTTTGAAAAACTGTTTTTT
CDR3 protein: CASSATTGWFEKLFF

J gene: TRBJ1-2
D gene: TRBD1
V gene: TRBV2
clone size: -
CDR3 DNA: TGTGCCACCTCACGACAGGGGGCAGGGGATGGCTACACCTTC
CDR3 protein: CATSRQGAGDGYTF

J gene: TRBJ2-3
D gene: -
V gene: TRBV18
clone size: -
CDR3 DNA: TGTGCCAGCTCACCACCGCTGGGTGGTGGACCAGATACGCAATATTTT
CDR3 protein: CASSPPLGGGPDTQYF

J gene: TRBJ1-5
D gene: -
V gene: TRBV30
clone size: -
CDR3 DNA: TGTGCCTGGAGTGTTGGGCAGATTAATCAGCCCCAGCATTTT
CDR3 protein: CAWSVGQINQPQHF

J gene: TRBJ2-2
D gene: -
V gene: TRBV5-1
clone size: -
CDR3 DNA: TGCGCCAGCAGCTTGGTGGTTTCGGGGGACACCGGGGAGCTGTTTTTT
CDR3 protein: CASSLVVSGDTGELFF

J gene: TRBJ2-1
D gene: -
V gene: TRBV4-1
clone size: -
CDR3 DNA: TGCGCCAGCAGCCACGCACGGGGAGACAGCTCCTACAATGAGCAGTTCTTC
CDR3 protein: CASSHARGDSSYNEQFF

J gene: TRBJ2-3
D gene: -
V gene: TRBV6-5
clone size: once
CDR3 DNA: TGTGCCAGCAGTTACGGAGGGCCGGTCACAGATACGCAGTATTTT
CDR3 protein: CASSYGGPVTDTQYF

J gene: TRBJ1-2
D gene: -
V gene: TRBV30
clone size: -
CDR3 DNA: TGTGCCTGGACCGGGGACGAACGGAGCTATGGCTACACCTTC
CDR3 protein: CAWTGDERSYGYTF

J gene: TRBJ1-3
D gene: -
V gene: TRBV29-1
clone size: -
CDR3 DNA: TGCAGCGTTGAAGGAGGAGACACCATATATTTT
CDR3 protein: CSVEGGDTIYF

J gene: TRBJ1-1
D gene: -
V gene: TRBV28
clone size: -
CDR3 DNA: TGTGCCAGCAGGCCGGGAGGTCTTGAAGCTTTCTTT
CDR3 protein: CASRPGGLEAFF

J gene: TRBJ1-1
D gene: -
V gene: TRBV27
clone size: -
CDR3 DNA: TGTGCCAGCAGTCCCCTAGTCAGAAAGAACACTGAAGCTTTCTTT
CDR3 protein: CASSPLVRKNTEAFF

J gene: TRBJ1-2
D gene: -
V gene: TRBV6-5
clone size: once
CDR3 DNA: TGTGCCAGCAGCGACGTAAGCCGTAACTATGGCTACACCTTC
CDR3 protein: CASSDVSRNYGYTF

J gene: TRBJ1-2
D gene: -
V gene: TRBV7-9
clone size: -
CDR3 DNA: TGTGCCAGCAGCCTCGATACAGGGTTCGGCTACACCTTC
CDR3 protein: CASSLDTGFGYTF

J gene: TRBJ1-6
D gene: -
V gene: TRBV4-3
clone size: -
CDR3 DNA: TGCGCCAGCAGCCAAGAGCCGACAGAAAATTCACCCCTCCACTTT
CDR3 protein: CASSQEPTENSPLHF

J gene: TRBJ2-5
D gene: -
V gene: TRBV2
clone size: -
CDR3 DNA: TGTGCCAGCAGTGGGCAGGGGCAGGAGACCCAGTACTTC
CDR3 protein: CASSGQGQETQYF

J gene: TRBJ2-1
D gene: TRBD1
V gene: TRBV18
clone size: -
CDR3 DNA: TGTGCCAGCTCACCGCGGACAGGGGTTAATGAGCAGTTCTTC
CDR3 protein: CASSPRTGVNEQFF

J gene: TRBJ2-2
D gene: -
V gene: TRBV7-9
clone size: -
CDR3 DNA: TGTGCCAGCAGCTTACGGAGGGAGCTGTTTTTT
CDR3 protein: CASSLRRELFF

J gene: TRBJ2-1
D gene: TRBD2
V gene: TRBV29-1
clone size: once
CDR3 DNA: TGCAGCGTCGTTAGCGGGAGGTCCTACAATGAGCAGTTCTTC
CDR3 protein: CSVVSGRSYNEQFF

J gene: TRBJ2-1
D gene: -
V gene: TRBV18
clone size: -
CDR3 DNA: TGTGCCAGCTCACTAGGGGTCTCTAGCTCCTACAATGAGCAGTTCTTC
CDR3 protein: CASSLGVSSSYNEQFF

J gene: TRBJ1-1
D gene: -
V gene: TRBV14
clone size: few
CDR3 DNA: TGTGCCAGCAGCCAAGGGGGCAACCAAGAAGCTTTCTTT
CDR3 protein: CASSQGGNQEAFF

J gene: TRBJ2-2
D gene: TRBD2
V gene: TRBV19
clone size: once
CDR3 DNA: TGTGCCAGTAGTAGGGGACTAGCGGGGGGATTTGACACCGGGGAGCTGTTTTTT
CDR3 protein: CASSRGLAGGFDTGELFF

J gene: TRBJ2-7
D gene: TRBD1
V gene: TRBV10-3
clone size: -
CDR3 DNA: TGTGCCATCAGTGCCGGGACAGAGTACGAGCAGTACTTC
CDR3 protein: CAISAGTEYEQYF

J gene: TRBJ2-5
D gene: TRBD1
V gene: TRBV20-1
clone size: -
CDR3 DNA: TGCAGTGCTGGACAGGGAGAGACCCAGTACTTC
CDR3 protein: CSAGQGETQYF

J gene: TRBJ2-2
D gene: -
V gene: TRBV28
clone size: -
CDR3 DNA: TGTGCCAGCAGTTTAAGTAGGGGCACCGGGGAGCTGTTTTTT
CDR3 protein: CASSLSRGTGELFF

J gene: TRBJ2-6
D gene: -
V gene: TRBV4-3
clone size: -
CDR3 DNA: TGCGCCAGCAGCCAAGATGGGTTCTCTGGGGCCAACGTCCTGACTTTC
CDR3 protein: CASSQDGFSGANVLTF

J gene: TRBJ2-3
D gene: -
V gene: TRBV19
clone size: -
CDR3 DNA: TGTGCCAGTAGGGCGTTTGGGGGAAGCACAGATACGCAGTATTTT
CDR3 protein: CASRAFGGSTDTQYF

J gene: TRBJ2-7
D gene: -
V gene: TRBV7-9
clone size: -
CDR3 DNA: TGTGCCAGCAGTAACTCTTCCTACGAGCAGTACTTC
CDR3 protein: CASSNSSYEQYF

J gene: TRBJ1-2
D gene: -
V gene: TRBV7-9
clone size: -
CDR3 DNA: TGTGCCAGCAGCTTAATGGACGGGAACTATGGCTACACCTTC
CDR3 protein: CASSLMDGNYGYTF

J gene: TRBJ2-3
D gene: -
V gene: TRBV6-5
clone size: -
CDR3 DNA: TGTGCCAGCAGCCCCCTTTTCGGTACGCAGTATTTT
CDR3 protein: CASSPLFGTQYF

J gene: TRBJ2-3
D gene: TRBD1
V gene: TRBV5-1
clone size: -
CDR3 DNA: TGCGCCAGCAGCTCCGGGACAGGGAGCACAGATACGCAGTATTTT
CDR3 protein: CASSSGTGSTDTQYF

J gene: TRBJ2-6
D gene: -
V gene: TRBV4-1
clone size: -
CDR3 DNA: TGCGCCAGCAGCCAAGCTAGAGGTTCTGGGGCCAACGTCCTGACTTTC
CDR3 protein: CASSQARGSGANVLTF

J gene: TRBJ1-2
D gene: -
V gene: TRBV6-5
clone size: once
CDR3 DNA: TGTGCCAGCAGTTACTCGATTAACAGGGACTATGGCTACACCTTC
CDR3 protein: CASSYSINRDYGYTF

J gene: TRBJ1-1
D gene: -
V gene: TRBV5-1
clone size: -
CDR3 DNA: TGCGCCACCCGTGAGCGGTGGGGTACGAACACTGAAGCTTTCTTT
CDR3 protein: CATRERWGTNTEAFF

J gene: TRBJ2-7
D gene: TRBD2
V gene: TRBV4-1
clone size: -
CDR3 DNA: TGCGCCAGCAGCCAAGGGCCGAGGAGCGGGGGCAAGAGCTCCTACGAGCAGTACTTC
CDR3 protein: CASSQGPRSGGKSSYEQYF

J gene: TRBJ1-2
D gene: -
V gene: TRBV5-1
clone size: -
CDR3 DNA: TGCGCCAGCAGCTTACAGGGTTCTAACTATGGCTACACCTTC
CDR3 protein: CASSLQGSNYGYTF